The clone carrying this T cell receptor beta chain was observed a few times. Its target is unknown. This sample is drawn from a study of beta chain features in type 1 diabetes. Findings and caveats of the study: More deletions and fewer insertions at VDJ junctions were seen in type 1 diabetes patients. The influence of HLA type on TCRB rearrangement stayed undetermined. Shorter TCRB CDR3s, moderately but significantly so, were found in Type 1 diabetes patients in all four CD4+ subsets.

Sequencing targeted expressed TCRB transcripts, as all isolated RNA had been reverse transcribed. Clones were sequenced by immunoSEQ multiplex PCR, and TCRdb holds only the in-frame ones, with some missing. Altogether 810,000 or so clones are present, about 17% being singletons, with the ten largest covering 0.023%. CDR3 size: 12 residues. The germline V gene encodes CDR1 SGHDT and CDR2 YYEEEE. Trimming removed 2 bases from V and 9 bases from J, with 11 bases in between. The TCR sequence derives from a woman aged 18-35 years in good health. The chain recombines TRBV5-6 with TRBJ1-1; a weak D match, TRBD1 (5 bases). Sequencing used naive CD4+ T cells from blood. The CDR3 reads CASSFTGVKAFF. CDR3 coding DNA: TGTGCCAGCAGCTTTACAGGCGTAAAAGCTTTCTTT.